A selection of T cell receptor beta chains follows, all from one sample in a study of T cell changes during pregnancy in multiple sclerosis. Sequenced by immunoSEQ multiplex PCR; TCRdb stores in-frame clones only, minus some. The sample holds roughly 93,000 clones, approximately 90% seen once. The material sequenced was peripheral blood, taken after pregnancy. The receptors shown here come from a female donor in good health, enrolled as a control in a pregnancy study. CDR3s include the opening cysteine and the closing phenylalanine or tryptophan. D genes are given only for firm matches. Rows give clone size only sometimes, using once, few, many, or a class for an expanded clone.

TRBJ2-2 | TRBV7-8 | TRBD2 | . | TGTGCCAGCAGCTTAGCGGCTAGCGGGGGCCTGAACACCGGGGAGCTGTTTTTT | CASSLAASGGLNTGELFF
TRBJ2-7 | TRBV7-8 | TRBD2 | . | TGTGCCAGCCGACAGGGGACTAGCGGGAGAATTCCCTACGAGCAGTACTTC | CASRQGTSGRIPYEQYF
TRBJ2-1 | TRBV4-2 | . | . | TGTGCCAGCAGCCAAGTACCACGGGATGAGCAGTTCTTC | CASSQVPRDEQFF
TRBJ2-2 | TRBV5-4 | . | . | TGTGCCAGCAGCTTGGGGCGGCGGGGAAGCGGGGAGCTGTTTTTT | CASSLGRRGSGELFF
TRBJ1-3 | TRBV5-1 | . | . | TGCGCCAGCAGCGGGGTCGGGCGGGACTCTGGAAACACCATATATTTT | CASSGVGRDSGNTIYF
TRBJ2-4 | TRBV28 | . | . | TGTGCCAGCAGTTGGTTTACAGCCGCAAGTAACATTCAGTACTTC | CASSWFTAASNIQYF
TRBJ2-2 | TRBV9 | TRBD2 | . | TGTGCCAGCAGCCCGCGGGGGATGGGGGAGCTGTTTTTT | CASSPRGMGELFF
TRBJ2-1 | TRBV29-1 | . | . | TGCAGCGTTGAGGGGGGGGCCGAGCGGGGTAGCTCCTACAATGAGCAGTTCTTC | CSVEGGAERGSSYNEQFF
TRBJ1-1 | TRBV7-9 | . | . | TGTGCCAGCAGCCAAACGACGGGGAACACTGAAGCTTTCTTT | CASSQTTGNTEAFF
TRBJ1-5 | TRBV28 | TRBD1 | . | TGTGCCAGCAGTTACCCGGGACAGCTAAATCAGCCCCAGCATTTT | CASSYPGQLNQPQHF
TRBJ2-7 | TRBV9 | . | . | TGTGCCAGCAGCCAGAGGACTGAAGACTACGAGCAGTACTTC | CASSQRTEDYEQYF
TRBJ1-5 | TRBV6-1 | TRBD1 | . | TGTGCCAGCAGAAGGACAGGGCTTAGCAATCAGCCCCAGCATTTT | CASRRTGLSNQPQHF
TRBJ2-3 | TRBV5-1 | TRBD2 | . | TGCGCCAGCAGCTTGGAGGTAGCGGGTACAAATACGCAGTATTTT | CASSLEVAGTNTQYF
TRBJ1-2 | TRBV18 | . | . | TGTGCCAGCTCACCGCCGGGACAACCTGGCTACACCTTC | CASSPPGQPGYTF
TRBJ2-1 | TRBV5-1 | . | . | TGCGCCAGCAGCCCGGAGGGGGCTTGGAATGAGCAGTTCTTC | CASSPEGAWNEQFF
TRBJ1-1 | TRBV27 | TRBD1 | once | TGTGCCAGCAGTTTAGCCGGACAGGGGAACACTGAAGCTTTCTTT | CASSLAGQGNTEAFF
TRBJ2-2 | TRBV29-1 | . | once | TGCAGCGTCCAGGCGACGGCCGGGGAGCTGTTTTTT | CSVQATAGELFF
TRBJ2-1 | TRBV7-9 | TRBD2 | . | TGTGCCAGCAGCTTAGGACTAGCGCCGATGCGGCAGTTCTTC | CASSLGLAPMRQFF
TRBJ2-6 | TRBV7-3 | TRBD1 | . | TGTGCCAGCAGCCTAAGACAGGGTTCTGGGGCCAACGTCCTGACTTTC | CASSLRQGSGANVLTF
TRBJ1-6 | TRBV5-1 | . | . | TGCGCCAGCAGCTTTTTCGGGGGATCCTATAATTCACCCCTCCACTTT | CASSFFGGSYNSPLHF
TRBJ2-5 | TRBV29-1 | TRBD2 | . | TGCAGCGCCGGAAAACTCGGGCTAGCGGGGGGAAAAGAGACCCAGTACTTC | CSAGKLGLAGGKETQYF
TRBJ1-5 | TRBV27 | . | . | TGTGCCAGCAGTTTTAGTTCGGGGCCCCAGCATTTT | CASSFSSGPQHF
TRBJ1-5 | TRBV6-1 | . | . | TGTGCCAGCAGTGAAGTCGCGGGAATCTTCGGGGATCAGCCCCAGCATTTT | CASSEVAGIFGDQPQHF
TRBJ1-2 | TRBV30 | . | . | TGTGCCTGGAGTACCAACAGTTATGGCTACACCTTC | CAWSTNSYGYTF
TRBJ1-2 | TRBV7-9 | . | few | TGTGCCAGCAGCCTCGGTGGAGATGGCTACACCTTC | CASSLGGDGYTF
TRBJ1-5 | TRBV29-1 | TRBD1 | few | TGCAGCGTTCGACAGGGCGTAGGCAATCAGCCCCAGCATTTT | CSVRQGVGNQPQHF
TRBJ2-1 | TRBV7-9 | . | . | TGTGCCAGCAGCTTCCAGGGGAACTACAATGAGCAGTTCTTC | CASSFQGNYNEQFF
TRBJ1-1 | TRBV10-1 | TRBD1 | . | TGCGCCAGCAATTCGGGACAGGGGGCATCTGAAGCTTTCTTT | CASNSGQGASEAFF
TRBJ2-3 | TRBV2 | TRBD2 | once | TGTGCCAGCAGTGCTAATGGACTAGCGCTCACAGATACGCAGTATTTT | CASSANGLALTDTQYF
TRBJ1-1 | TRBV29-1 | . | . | TGCAGCGTTGATTTCGCATTGGGTAACAGCATGAACACTGAAGCTTTCTTT | CSVDFALGNSMNTEAFF
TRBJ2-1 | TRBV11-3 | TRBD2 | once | TGTGCCAGCAGCTCCATAGCGGGAGGTCGATACAATGAGCAGTTCTTC | CASSSIAGGRYNEQFF
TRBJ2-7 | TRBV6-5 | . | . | TGTGCCAGCAGAACGGCAGGGGATTCTTCCTACGAGCAGTACTTC | CASRTAGDSSYEQYF
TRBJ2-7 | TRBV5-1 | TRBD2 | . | TGCGCCAGCAGCTTAGCGGGGGTACCCTCCTACGAGCAGTACTTC | CASSLAGVPSYEQYF
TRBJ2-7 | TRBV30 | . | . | TGTGCCTGGTCGACTTCCAGTAGCTCCTACGAGCAGTACTTC | CAWSTSSSSYEQYF
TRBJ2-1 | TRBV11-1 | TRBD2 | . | TGTGCCAGCAGCCCGATTATTCCAGTGGGGCGGGAGGATGAGCAGTTCTTC | CASSPIIPVGREDEQFF
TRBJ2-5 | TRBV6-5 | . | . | TGTGCCAGCAGTTACTTGCCCGGTGGGGCCCAAGAGACCCAGTACTTC | CASSYLPGGAQETQYF
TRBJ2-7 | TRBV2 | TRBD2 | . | TGTGCCAGCAGTTCCCGGGGGGGGGCGCCGGGGTACGAGCAGTACTTC | CASSSRGGAPGYEQYF
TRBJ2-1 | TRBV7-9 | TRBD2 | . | TGTGCCAGCAGCCACGGACTAGCGGTCTCTTTCTCCTACAATGAGCAGTTCTTC | CASSHGLAVSFSYNEQFF
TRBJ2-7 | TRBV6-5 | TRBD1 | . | TGTGCCAGCAGTGCCAACAGGGGGAATAGCGAGCAGTACTTC | CASSANRGNSEQYF
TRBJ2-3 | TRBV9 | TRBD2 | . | TGTGCCAGCAGCGAACTAGCGGGGAGTACAGATACGCAGTATTTT | CASSELAGSTDTQYF
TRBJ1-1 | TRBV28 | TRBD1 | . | TGTGCCAGCAGGGGGGTGACAGGGACGACAACAGCTTTCTTT | CASRGVTGTTTAFF
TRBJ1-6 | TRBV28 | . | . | TGTGCCAGCAGTTTATATCGACAGCCAAACAATTCACCCCTCCACTTT | CASSLYRQPNNSPLHF
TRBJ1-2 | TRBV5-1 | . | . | TGCGCCAGCAGCTTGGTCGCGGAGGCGGGTGGCTACACCTTC | CASSLVAEAGGYTF
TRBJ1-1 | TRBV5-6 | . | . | TGTGCCAGCAGCTTCCGCGGGTCTGAAGCTTTCTTT | CASSFRGSEAFF
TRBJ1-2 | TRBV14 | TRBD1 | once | TGTGCCAGCAGCCAAGATCGGGTGATTACAGGGGGCGCTTATGGCTACACCTTC | CASSQDRVITGGAYGYTF